One sample yielded the 16 T cell receptor beta chains listed below, sequenced in a study of cytotoxic CD8 clonotypes in ibrutinib-treated CLL. Clones were read by immunoSEQ multiplex PCR, and TCRdb kept only the in-frame ones, dropping some. The repertoire holds about 28,000 clones, approximately 60% seen once, with about 14% in the top ten. The material sequenced was PBMCs, taken before ibrutinib treatment. The receptors stem from a human donor with chronic lymphocytic leukemia.

CDR3 DNA: TGTGCCAGCAGCCAAGATCCGCCAGGGGGAGAGACCCAGTACTTC. Encoded protein: CASSQDPPGGETQYF. The genes are TRBV14 and TRBJ2-5; 7 bases map to TRBD1. The V segment lost 0 bases and the J segment 4 bases; nucleotides outside the gene matches: 5. The CDR3 spans 15 residues. Germline V CDR1 and CDR2: SGHDN, FVKESK.

The chain is built from TRBV5-1 and TRBJ1-2, with D uncertain. The CDR3 runs to 14 residues. From germline, CDR1 is SGHRS and CDR2 YFSETQ. Trimming removed 0 bases at V and 6 bases at J, with 12 bases between. This CDR3 is CASSLDRVGDGYTF. CDR3 DNA sequence: TGCGCCAGCAGCTTGGATCGGGTCGGGGATGGCTACACCTTC.

A single count supports this clone. The chain is built from TRBV5-4 and TRBJ1-2; possibly TRBD1 for D (6 bases). The germline V gene has CDR1 SGHNT and CDR2 YYREEE (reference sequence). CDR3 length: 14 amino acids. The V gene lost 8 bases and the J gene lost 0 bases, with 14 bases spanning the gap. The DNA of the CDR3 is TGTGCCAGTCAACTACAGGGAACTAACTATGGCTACACCTTC. This encodes CASQLQGTNYGYTF. Full variable domain (outside the CDR3, taken from reference TRBV5-4 and TRBJ1-2): ETGVTQSPTHLIKTRGQQVTLRCSSQSGHNTVSWYQQALGQGPQFIFQYYREEENGRGNFPPRFSGLQFPNYSSELNVNALELDDSALYLCASQLQGTNYGYTFGSGTRLTVV.

This chain uses TRBV6-4 with TRBJ2-3, with D possibly TRBD2 on 6 matching bases. V gave up 6 bases and J gave up 2 bases, with 12 bases separating them. The germline V gene encodes CDR1 MRHNA and CDR2 SNTAGT. This CDR3 region has 14 residues. CDR3 coding DNA: TGTGCCAGCAGCCAAGGGCGGGACACAGATACGCAGTATTTT. Translation: CASSQGRDTDTQYF.

The table lists this clone with a few counts. The chain uses TRBV6-1 and TRBJ1-5, with TRBD1 matching 11 bases. The CDR3 spans 15 residues. V shed 4 bases and J 6 bases; nucleotides not matched to a gene: 5. Looked up from germline, CDR1 is MNHNS and CDR2 is SASEGT. The DNA of the CDR3 is TGTGCCAGCAGTGGGGTGGGACAGGGGGGTCAGCCCCAGCATTTT. Protein: CASSGVGQGGQPQHF.

V is TRBV6-9 and J is TRBJ2-5, with D tentatively TRBD2 (5 bases). The length of the CDR3 is 15 residues. Germline V gene lookup returns CDR1 MNHGY and CDR2 SVAAGI. The germline V and J ends were trimmed by 3 bases and 3 bases, with 14 bases remaining between them. The CDR3 region is CASSYSGVLEETQYF. The CDR3 DNA sequence: TGTGCCAGCAGTTACAGCGGAGTACTCGAAGAGACCCAGTACTTC.

The gene calls are TRBV10-2 and TRBJ2-3; possibly TRBD1 for D (5 bases). This CDR3 comprises 18 residues. Germline CDR1 is WSHSY and CDR2 is SAAADI. Trimming cost V 0 bases and J 2 bases, with 18 bases left between them. The DNA for the CDR3 is TGCGCCAGCAGTGAGTCGGACACCACCTCACTACTCACAGATACGCAGTATTTT. Its translation: CASSESDTTSLLTDTQYF.

The chain recombines TRBV18 with TRBJ2-7; 8 bases agree with TRBD2. The CDR3 is 18 amino acids. V dropped 3 bases and J dropped 2; count of bases not matched to a gene: 15. Germline V gene sequence: CDR1 KGHSH, CDR2 LQKENI. The CDR3 bases are TGTGCCAGCTCACCCTCGATGTTCGGCGGGGGGACTCCCTACGAGCAGTACTTC. Its protein product is CASSPSMFGGGTPYEQYF.

J is TRBJ2-3 and V is TRBV6-1; a possible D gene is TRBD2 (7 bases). The germline V gene encodes CDR1 MNHNS and CDR2 SASEGT. The CDR3 loop spans 15 amino acids. Trimming pared 6 bases from V and 8 bases from J, leaving 21 bases between. The chain's CDR3 is CASSLNGGQRGTQYF. As DNA, the CDR3 is TGTGCCAGCAGCCTAAACGGGGGGCAGCGAGGTACGCAGTATTTT.

The chain joins TRBV15 to TRBJ1-4; the D is unclear. Germline V lookup: CDR1 LNHNV, CDR2 YYDKDF (reference sequence). Trimming left V 0 bases short and J 10 bases short, with 9 bases between. The CDR3 runs to 13 residues. The CDR3 sequence is CATSRDVGGKLFF. For the CDR3, the DNA is TGTGCCACCAGCAGAGATGTCGGAGGAAAACTGTTTTTT.

This chain uses TRBV9 with TRBJ2-3; the D call may be TRBD1 or TRBD2 (6 bases each). CDR1 is SGDLS, CDR2 YYNGEE, per germline. The CDR3 runs 14 residues. V was shortened by 7 bases and J by 2 bases, with 14 bases between the two germline ends. The CDR3 sequence: CASADPGATDTQYF. The CDR3 DNA reads TGTGCCAGCGCAGATCCGGGGGCCACAGATACGCAGTATTTT.

The chain uses TRBV14 and TRBJ2-5; TRBD2 matches at 13 bases. Per the germline V gene, CDR1 is SGHDN and CDR2 is FVKESK. V dropped 4 bases and J dropped 4; count of bases not matched to a gene: 6. The CDR3 length is 16 residues. This CDR3 is CASSPSTSGRTETQYF. CDR3 coding DNA: TGTGCCAGCAGCCCGTCGACTAGCGGGAGGACAGAGACCCAGTACTTC.

This clone was counted between two and nine times. This sequence joins TRBV6-5 and TRBJ2-7, with D uncertain. The CDR3 runs 15 residues. CDR1 is MNHEY, CDR2 SVGAGI, per germline. V lost 6 bases, J lost 2 bases, and 17 bases lay in between. The CDR3 DNA reads TGTGCCAGCAGGATGACTTTGGATATCACCTACGAGCAGTACTTC. As protein: CASRMTLDITYEQYF.

The chain carries TRBV10-2 and TRBJ1-1; D might be TRBD1 (6 bases). This CDR3 contains 15 residues. Between the trimmed V and J ends, which lost 0 bases and 7 bases, there was a span of 15 bases. Germline V lookup: CDR1 WSHSY, CDR2 SAAADI. The CDR3 loop is CASSESGEGGDEAFF. The CDR3 DNA is TGCGCCAGCAGTGAGTCCGGGGAGGGGGGAGATGAAGCTTTCTTT.

This chain connects TRBV18 to TRBJ2-7, with 8 bases matching TRBD2. V dropped 3 bases and J dropped 4; count of bases not matched to a gene: 14. The CDR3 covers 17 residues. Germline CDR1 and CDR2: KGHSH and LQKENI. This chain's CDR3 is CASSPTVSGGRGYEQYF. The CDR3 DNA reads as TGTGCCAGCTCACCGACCGTGAGCGGGGGCAGGGGATACGAGCAGTACTTC.

The chain is built from TRBV30 and TRBJ2-7; 15 bases align to TRBD2. This CDR3 has 14 residues. Germline assignment: CDR1 GTSNPN and CDR2 SVGIG (reference sequence). The ends lost 5 bases at V and 4 bases at J; junction bases unmatched: 3. The CDR3 DNA reads as TGTGCCTGGGCAGGGACTAGCGGGGGGTACGAGCAGTACTTC. Its protein is CAWAGTSGGYEQYF. Full variable domain (missing parts from reference TRBV30 and TRBJ2-7): SQTIHQWPATLVQPVGSPLSLECTVEGTSNPNLYWYRQAAGRGLQLLFYSVGIGQISSEVPQNLSASRPQDRQFILSSKKLLLSDSGFYLCAWAGTSGGYEQYFGPGTRLTVT.